A selection of T cell receptor beta chains follows, all from one sample in a study of blood T cell repertoires in COVID-19. Here immunoSEQ multiplex PCR was the method, and the copy in TCRdb shows in-frame clones only, minus some. The repertoire holds roughly 140,000 clones, with roughly 80% as singletons. Specimen: peripheral blood. All receptors come from a man aged 65 to 85 with acute or convalescent COVID-19. Both conserved end residues are part of each CDR3. The D gene is left open where the match is weak. Clone sizes are given selectively: once, few, many, or a class where the clone is expanded.

CASSQARGGEQFF TGTGCCAGCAGCCAAGCCAGAGGGGGCGAGCAGTTCTTC TRBD1 TRBV3-1/TRBV3-2 once TRBJ2-1
CASSPQIQGSVVDTQYF TGTGCCAGCAGCCCTCAAATACAGGGATCGGTCGTAGATACGCAGTATTTT . TRBV9 few TRBJ2-3
CASSDSGLATDTQYF TGTGCCAGCAGTGACTCGGGACTAGCAACAGATACGCAGTATTTT TRBD2 TRBV6-4 few TRBJ2-3
CASSYGGTGQNIQYF TGTGCCAGCAGTTACGGCGGGACAGGACAAAACATTCAGTACTTC TRBD1 TRBV6-2/TRBV6-3 few TRBJ2-4
CASSLGGTGAAGHYGYTF TGTGCCAGCAGCTTAGGGGGGACAGGGGCGGCGGGCCACTATGGCTACACCTTC TRBD1 TRBV13 . TRBJ1-2
CASSSTYPTGGSPLHF TGTGCCAGCAGTTCCACTTACCCTACCGGCGGGTCACCCCTCCACTTT . TRBV28 . TRBJ1-6
CASSASRISNQPQHF TGTGCCAGCAGTGCTAGCAGGATTAGCAATCAGCCCCAGCATTTT . TRBV2 . TRBJ1-5
CASNSRANYGYTF TGTGCCAGTAACTCGCGAGCTAACTATGGCTACACCTTC . TRBV28 . TRBJ1-2
CASSAPTGGKGNTEAFF TGCGCCAGCAGCGCCCCGACAGGGGGCAAGGGGAACACTGAAGCTTTCTTT TRBD1 TRBV5-1 . TRBJ1-1
CASSYTAGVNEKLFF TGTGCCAGCAGTTACACAGCAGGGGTTAATGAAAAACTGTTTTTT . TRBV6-5 . TRBJ1-4
CASSGVETGRGELFF TGTGCCAGTAGTGGGGTTGAGACAGGGAGAGGGGAGCTGTTTTTT TRBD1 TRBV19 . TRBJ2-2
CASSQEGQAPNTEAFF TGTGCCAGCAGCCAAGAGGGACAGGCGCCGAACACTGAAGCTTTCTTT TRBD1 TRBV3-1/TRBV3-2 few TRBJ1-1
CASSTNRGLQSTEAFF TGTGCCAGCAGCACCAACAGGGGGCTGCAAAGCACTGAAGCTTTCTTT . TRBV21-1 . TRBJ1-1
CASSHKLGGTDTQYF TGTGCCAGCAGCCACAAACTCGGGGGGACAGATACGCAGTATTTT TRBD2 TRBV14 . TRBJ2-3
CASTVKGVTHEQYF TGTGCCAGCACGGTAAAGGGGGTAACCCACGAGCAGTACTTC . TRBV13 . TRBJ2-7
CASSYSSSQGAGGYTF TGTGCCAGCAGTTACTCGAGTAGCCAGGGGGCGGGAGGCTACACCTTC TRBD1 TRBV6-5 . TRBJ1-2
CASSPGTGHYGYTF TGCGCCAGCAGCCCGGGGACAGGACACTATGGCTACACCTTC TRBD1 TRBV5-1 few TRBJ1-2
CASSYRGGGNQPQHF TGTGCCAGCAGTTACAGGGGGGGCGGCAATCAGCCCCAGCATTTT . TRBV6-5 . TRBJ1-5
CASSISYNEQFF TGTGCCAGTAGTATTAGCTACAATGAGCAGTTCTTC . TRBV19 . TRBJ2-1
CASSPQPTYNEQFF TGCGCCAGCAGCCCCCAACCTACCTACAATGAGCAGTTCTTC . TRBV5-1 . TRBJ2-1
CASSAGSITYNEQFF TGTGCCAGCAGCGCCGGGTCGATAACCTACAATGAGCAGTTCTTC . TRBV9 few TRBJ2-1
CASSPPGQGRTGELFF TGTGCCAGCAGTCCTCCGGGACAGGGGCGGACCGGGGAGCTGTTTTTT TRBD1 TRBV6-6 once TRBJ2-2
CASSLAGGSYEQYF TGTGCCAGCAGCTTAGCAGGGGGCTCCTACGAGCAGTACTTC . TRBV7-9 . TRBJ2-7
CASSLGTGGFYNEQFF TGTGCCAGCAGCTTAGGAACAGGGGGCTTTTACAATGAGCAGTTCTTC TRBD1 TRBV11-2 . TRBJ2-1
CASSWEYQETQYF TGTGCCAGCAGCTGGGAGTACCAAGAGACCCAGTACTTC . TRBV7-2 . TRBJ2-5
CASSPSGRGNIQYF TGTGCCAGCAGCCCCTCGGGGAGGGGAAACATTCAGTACTTC TRBD2 TRBV3-1/TRBV3-2 . TRBJ2-4
CASSRAGGLYNEQFF TGTGCCAGCAGCCGAGCGGGGGGACTTTACAATGAGCAGTTCTTC TRBD2 TRBV7-3 . TRBJ2-1
CASSLDTNTEAFF TGCGCCAGCAGCTTAGACACTAACACTGAAGCTTTCTTT . TRBV5-1 . TRBJ1-1
CASSIGGTHLNSPLHF TGTGCCAGCAGCATTGGGGGGACCCACCTTAATTCACCCCTCCACTTT . TRBV5-4 . TRBJ1-6
CASSRISGTGPPTNEKLFF TGTGCCAGCTCACGGATTTCCGGGACAGGGCCCCCAACTAATGAAAAACTGTTTTTT TRBD1 TRBV18 . TRBJ1-4
CASSEPHRGYGYTF TGTGCCAGCAGCGAACCCCACAGGGGCTATGGCTACACCTTC TRBD1 TRBV9 once TRBJ1-2
CSVDGAGGIQETQYF TGCAGCGTTGACGGGGCCGGAGGGATACAAGAGACCCAGTACTTC . TRBV29-1 . TRBJ2-5
CASSWPGTSGGETQYF TGTGCCAGCAGCTGGCCTGGGACTAGCGGGGGAGAGACCCAGTACTTC TRBD2 TRBV7-9 few TRBJ2-5
CAGRDRGRTEAFF TGTGCCGGACGGGACAGGGGTCGGACTGAAGCTTTCTTT TRBD1 TRBV28 few TRBJ1-1
CASSLGGFSGRGQFF TGTGCCAGCAGCTTAGGGGGGTTTAGCGGGAGAGGGCAGTTCTTC TRBD2 TRBV7-8 . TRBJ2-1
CASSLRASGQETQYF TGCGCCAGCAGCTTGAGGGCTAGCGGGCAAGAGACCCAGTACTTC TRBD2 TRBV5-1 . TRBJ2-5
CASSPIFQTGEQFF TGTGCCAGCAGCCCCATATTTCAAACCGGTGAGCAGTTCTTC . TRBV7-9 . TRBJ2-1
CASSTSRANTQYF TGTGCCAGCAGTACCTCCAGGGCGAATACGCAGTATTTT . TRBV28 once TRBJ2-3
CAIRSLGGGYTF TGTGCCATCAGATCCCTGGGAGGTGGCTACACCTTC . TRBV10-3 . TRBJ1-2
CASSPPGGSYGYTF TGTGCCAGCAGCCCGCCGGGAGGGAGCTATGGCTACACCTTC . TRBV7-2 once TRBJ1-2
CASSYWQGNTEAFF TGTGCCAGCAGTTACTGGCAGGGGAACACTGAAGCTTTCTTT . TRBV6-5 many TRBJ1-1
CASSFAAGDSPLHF TGTGCCAGCAGTTTTGCGGCAGGGGACTCACCCCTCCACTTT . TRBV27 . TRBJ1-6
CASSQQGNQPQHF TGTGCCAGCAGCCAGCAGGGCAATCAGCCCCAGCATTTT . TRBV4-2 . TRBJ1-5
CASSLGSGEYNEQFF TGTGCCAGCAGTTTAGGCAGCGGGGAGTACAATGAGCAGTTCTTC TRBD2 TRBV28 once TRBJ2-1
CASSPREGEGTQYF TGTGCCAGCAGCCCCCGGGAGGGGGAAGGTACGCAGTATTTT TRBD2 TRBV3-1/TRBV3-2 . TRBJ2-3
CASSFGGRAVGELFF TGTGCCAGCAGCTTTGGCGGGAGGGCCGTCGGGGAGCTGTTTTTT TRBD2 TRBV9 . TRBJ2-2
CASSQLVAGSQETQYF TGTGCCAGCAGCCAGCTGGTGGCAGGATCCCAAGAGACCCAGTACTTC . TRBV4-2 . TRBJ2-5
CASSTDRGETQYF TGTGCCAGCAGTACGGACAGGGGAGAGACCCAGTACTTC TRBD1 TRBV6-4 . TRBJ2-5
CASGQNYGYTF TGTGCCAGCGGACAGAACTATGGCTACACCTTC . TRBV19 . TRBJ1-2
CASSLLLAGGGTYNEQFF TGTGCCAGCAGCTTATTACTAGCGGGGGGGGGCACCTACAATGAGCAGTTCTTC TRBD2 TRBV5-4 . TRBJ2-1
CASSAGGTGGHEKLFF TGTGCCAGCAGTGCCGGCGGGACAGGGGGCCATGAAAAACTGTTTTTT TRBD1 TRBV6-1 . TRBJ1-4
CSASPTGVNQPQHF TGCAGTGCTAGTCCGACAGGGGTGAATCAGCCCCAGCATTTT TRBD1 TRBV20-1 few TRBJ1-5
CASSPGEGTGIQETQYF TGTGCCAGTAGTCCCGGGGAGGGGACAGGAATCCAAGAGACCCAGTACTTC . TRBV19 . TRBJ2-5
CASSQVSGNEQFF TGCGCCAGCAGCCAAGTCAGCGGAAATGAGCAGTTCTTC . TRBV4-1 few TRBJ2-1
CAWTYGAKQGDYGYTF TGTGCCTGGACCTACGGGGCCAAACAGGGGGACTATGGCTACACCTTC TRBD1 TRBV30 once TRBJ1-2